What follows is one T cell receptor (beta chain) and its context. Antigen unknown. The data derive from a study of response to subunit inactivated influenza vaccine. CDR1 DFQATT and CDR2 SNEGSKA come from the germline V gene (reference sequence). With V trimmed by 5 bases and J by 2 bases, 7 bases remained unmatched. This CDR3 is 14 amino acids long. General observations from the study: Few new T cells, the authors suggested, are recruited by each seasonal influenza vaccination.

MiXCR, run by TCRdb on the RT-PCR reads, gives a single entry per CDR3 protein. This table has roughly 650,000 distinct CDR3 sequences, around 16% appearing once. This chain uses TRBV20-1 with TRBJ1-2; 8 bases are shared with TRBD1. The sequence was collected from a man aged 50-59 years who received an inactivated influenza vaccine. The source was PBMCs from blood, collected roughly 12 days after vaccination. The CDR3 sequence is CSAGGQGPNYGYTF. The CDR3 DNA is TGCAGTGCTGGAGGACAGGGCCCCAACTATGGCTACACCTTC.